This T cell receptor (beta chain) is from a study of T cell changes during pregnancy in multiple sclerosis. Sequenced by immunoSEQ multiplex PCR; TCRdb stores in-frame clones only, minus some. The data hold 20,000 to 25,000 clones, with roughly 90% observed a single time. The origin of this receptor is a female donor in good health, enrolled as a control in a pregnancy study. The material sequenced was CD4+ T cells from peripheral blood mononuclear cells, taken in the first trimester of pregnancy.

CDR3 nucleotide sequence: TGTGCCAGCTCACCTGGGACAGTAGGCTACACCTTC. Translating gives CASSPGTVGYTF. The V and J genes are TRBV18 and TRBJ1-2; TRBD1 agrees at 7 bases. Germline V gene data show CDR1 as KGHSH and CDR2 as LQKENI. V lost 3 bases to trimming and J lost 8 bases; unmatched junction nucleotides: 3. The length of the CDR3 is 12 residues.